The 12 T cell receptor beta chains in this list originate from one sample, sequenced in a study of blood T cell repertoires in COVID-19. Assay used: immunoSEQ multiplex PCR; TCRdb lists only in-frame clones, some missing. This sample has about 130,000 clones, with roughly nine tenths found just once. The sequenced material came from peripheral blood. All receptors derive from a man in his 60s with COVID-19, enrolled during active disease.

The V call is TRBV14, the J call TRBJ2-1, with 10 bases that match TRBD2. CDR3 size: 16 residues. V shed 0 bases, J shed 10 bases, and the junction held 9 bases outside the gene matches. CDR1 is SGHDN and CDR2 is FVKESK in the germline V gene. For the CDR3, the DNA is TGTGCCAGCAGCCAAGATTGGTCTAGCGGGAGACAGGAGCAGTTCTTC. Translated: CASSQDWSSGRQEQFF.

This sequence joins TRBV7-9 and TRBJ1-1; D possibly corresponds to TRBD1 (5 bases). The CDR3 is 15 amino acids. V shed 1 base and J shed 0 bases, with 9 bases lying between them. Germline CDR1 SEHNR, CDR2 FQNEAQ (reference sequence). CDR3 DNA: TGTGCCAGCAGCTTAGGCGGCAGGGTGAACACTGAAGCTTTCTTT. This codes for CASSLGGRVNTEAFF.

The chain combines TRBV2 with TRBJ2-7; TRBD1 matches at 8 bases. The CDR3 is 13 residues long. From germline, CDR1 is SNHLY and CDR2 FYNNEI. V shed 6 bases, J shed 3 bases, and the junction held 4 bases outside the gene matches. DNA for the CDR3: TGTGCCAGCAGGATGGACAGGGACTACGAGCAGTACTTC. It specifies CASRMDRDYEQYF.

J is TRBJ1-2 and V is TRBV19, with D hard to call. Trimming cost V 10 bases and J 1 base, with 16 bases left between them. The CDR3 is made up of 14 amino acids. Germline V gives CDR1 LNHDA, CDR2 SQIVND (reference sequence). The CDR3 spells CATSLALHNYGYTF. DNA for the CDR3: TGTGCCACCTCCTTGGCCTTGCATAACTATGGCTACACCTTC. Full variable domain (missing parts from reference TRBV19 and TRBJ1-2): DGGITQSPKYLFRKEGQNVTLSCEQNLNHDAMYWYRQDPGQGLRLIYYSQIVNDFQKGDIAEGYSVSREKKESFPLTVTSAQKNPTAFYLCATSLALHNYGYTFGSGTRLTVV.

V is TRBV5-5 and J is TRBJ2-1; D is ambiguous. Trimming removed 5 bases from V and 9 bases from J, with 15 bases in between. The CDR3 has 13 amino acids. CDR1 is SGHKS and CDR2 is YYEKEE in the germline V gene (reference sequence). CDR3 loop: CASSYSPVIEQFF. The CDR3 DNA sequence: TGTGCCAGCAGTTACAGTCCTGTGATTGAGCAGTTCTTC.

This chain links TRBV28 with TRBJ1-2, with 9 positions matching TRBD1. This CDR3 is built from 16 residues. V lost 5 bases to trimming and J lost 6 bases; unmatched junction nucleotides: 13. Germline V lookup: CDR1 MDHEN, CDR2 SYDVKM. CDR3 sequence (DNA): TGTGCCAGCAGTCAACGGACAGGGGACCTTTTCAATGGCTACACCTTC. Protein sequence: CASSQRTGDLFNGYTF.

J is TRBJ2-1 and V is TRBV5-6, with 8 nucleotides matching TRBD1. The CDR3 is made up of 15 amino acids. The junction had 6 bases not matched to a gene; V was cut back by 0 bases and J by 7 bases. Looked up from germline, CDR1 is SGHDT and CDR2 is YYEEEE. The CDR3 DNA reads as TGTGCCAGCAGCTTGGAACAGGGGGGTTGGAATGAGCAGTTCTTC. This codes for CASSLEQGGWNEQFF.

The chain links TRBV11-1 to TRBJ2-2; TRBD2 matches 7 bases. The CDR3 contains 14 residues. The germline V gene has CDR1 SGHAT and CDR2 FQDESV (reference sequence). V gave up 0 bases and J gave up 5 bases; unmatched junction bases: 0. In nucleotides, the CDR3 is TGTGCCAGCAGCTTAGCGGGAGGGACCGGGGAGCTGTTTTTT. It yields the protein CASSLAGGTGELFF.

The chain carries TRBV20-1 and TRBJ2-7, with TRBD1 identical over 8 bases. V shed 5 bases, J shed 6 bases, and the junction held 3 bases outside the gene matches. The germline V gene has CDR1 DFQATT and CDR2 SNEGSKA (reference sequence). The CDR3 totals 11 residues. The DNA for the CDR3 is TGCAGTGCTCGACAGGGGAGCGAGCAGTACTTC. It is translated as CSARQGSEQYF.

The chain combines TRBV5-6 with TRBJ1-1; D ambiguous. Trimming removed 8 bases from V and 6 bases from J, with 20 bases in between. There are 14 residues in the CDR3. The V gene's germline CDR1 is SGHDT and CDR2 YYEEEE. CDR3 residues: CASNPRVSRAEAFF. The CDR3 bases are TGTGCCAGTAACCCTCGGGTGTCTCGAGCTGAAGCTTTCTTT.

V is TRBV9 and J is TRBJ2-1, with a weak D call TRBD1 (5 bases). The CDR3 contains 14 residues. The V end lost 4 bases, the J end lost 6 bases, and 14 bases lay between the germline ends. CDR1 and CDR2 (germline): SGDLS, YYNGEE. CDR3 in amino acids: CASSQSDRPNEQFF. In nucleotides, the CDR3 is TGTGCCAGCAGCCAATCAGACAGACCCAATGAGCAGTTCTTC.

The chain has TRBV6-5 and TRBJ2-5, with D possibly being TRBD2 (5 bases). V dropped 3 bases and J dropped 5 bases, with 10 bases sitting between them. CDR1 and CDR2 (germline): MNHEY, SVGAGI. This CDR3 contains 13 residues. The CDR3, as DNA: TGTGCCAGCAGTTATCCGGGATACGAGACCCAGTACTTC. Protein: CASSYPGYETQYF.